The 11 T cell receptor beta chains given below trace back to one sample, sequenced in a study of blood T cell repertoires in COVID-19. This table comes from immunoSEQ multiplex PCR, and its TCRdb copy is limited to in-frame clones, with some not included. This table holds about 250,000 clones, roughly 85% found once. Sequencing was carried out using peripheral blood. Receptors originate from a man aged 50 to 59 with COVID-19, enrolled during active disease.

The chain employs TRBV12-3 or TRBV12-4 and TRBJ2-1, with D perhaps matching TRBD2 (5 bases). Trimming removed 4 bases from V and 9 bases from J, with 10 bases in between. The CDR3 extends over 12 amino acids. CDR3: CASSSSAGEQFF. Written as DNA, the CDR3 is TGTGCCAGCAGTTCATCGGCGGGTGAGCAGTTCTTC.

The V gene is TRBV6-2 or TRBV6-3, the J gene TRBJ2-5; D might be TRBD2 (6 bases). Germline values: CDR1 MNHEY, CDR2 SVGEGT. The germline V and J ends were trimmed by 5 bases and 2 bases, with 18 bases remaining between them. This CDR3 contains 16 residues. CDR3 nucleotides: TGTGCCAGCAGTCCCCGGACTACCCCGGGGCAAGAGACCCAGTACTTC. Its translation is CASSPRTTPGQETQYF.

This clone has more than one count but fewer than ten. The chain joins TRBV5-1 to TRBJ1-2; 7 bases agree with TRBD1. CDR1 SGHRS and CDR2 YFSETQ come from the germline V gene. This CDR3 is built from 16 residues. After removal of 4 bases from V and 1 base from J, the junction contained 10 bases not matched to a gene. The CDR3 region is CASSQSDRVINYGYTF. The CDR3 DNA sequence: TGCGCCAGCAGCCAAAGTGACAGGGTGATTAACTATGGCTACACCTTC.

The table lists this clone with a few counts. The gene calls are TRBV10-3 and TRBJ1-5, with TRBD1 matching over 9 bases. This CDR3 spans 16 amino acids. Germline CDR1 ENHRY, CDR2 SYGVKD. The J segment lost 6 bases and the V segment lost 2 bases, leaving 8 bases of the junction unmatched. The CDR3 nucleotides are TGTGCCATCAGTGAGCGCGGACAGGGGTTGGGTCAGCCCCAGCATTTT. It is translated as CAISERGQGLGQPQHF.

V usage is TRBV5-1 and J usage is TRBJ2-1; 7 nucleotides match TRBD1. The germline CDR1 and CDR2 sequences are SGHRS and YFSETQ. V trimming: 7 bases; J trimming: 4 bases; junction bases outside the gene matches: 11. This CDR3 is built from 15 residues. The CDR3 is CASRDRSTGYNEQFF. Here the CDR3 DNA reads TGCGCCAGCCGGGACAGAAGTACTGGTTACAATGAGCAGTTCTTC.

The chain is built from TRBV19 and TRBJ2-7; D perhaps matches TRBD1 (5 bases). CDR3 length equals 15 residues. The germline V gene has CDR1 LNHDA and CDR2 SQIVND (reference sequence). Trimming pared 1 base from V and 3 bases from J, leaving 13 bases between. The CDR3 bases are TGTGCCAGTAGTATAGGGCAGACAGCAGTCTACGAGCAGTACTTC. This gives the protein CASSIGQTAVYEQYF.

The chain couples TRBV4-1 to TRBJ2-5; 13 positions agree with TRBD2. The V gene's germline CDR1 is MGHRA and CDR2 YSYEKL. V gave up 4 bases and J gave up 7 bases; unmatched junction bases: 12. This CDR3 spans 17 amino acids. The CDR3 bases are TGCGCCAGCAGCCGAGGGGGACTAGCGGGGCACCTGGGGACCCAGTACTTC. Protein product: CASSRGGLAGHLGTQYF.

The CDR3 coding sequence is TGTGCCAGCAGTTCCCCTGGGCGTTGGGAGACCCAGTACTTC. Translating gives CASSSPGRWETQYF. V is TRBV6-5 and J is TRBJ2-5; the D is unclear. Per the germline V gene, CDR1 is MNHEY and CDR2 is SVGAGI. The V and J ends lost 4 bases and 5 bases respectively, with 14 bases between them. This CDR3 is built from 14 residues.

The rearrangement uses TRBV4-2 and TRBJ2-3; 16 bases agree with TRBD2. The germline V gene has CDR1 LGHNA and CDR2 YNFKEQ. The J segment lost 3 bases and the V segment lost 4 bases, leaving 4 bases of the junction unmatched. This CDR3 region has 17 residues. Here the CDR3 reads CASSLGTSGGATDTQYF. CDR3 in DNA: TGTGCCAGCAGCCTGGGGACTAGCGGGGGGGCAACAGATACGCAGTATTTT.

The J gene is TRBJ1-3, the V gene TRBV7-3, with D perhaps matching TRBD1 (5 bases). This CDR3 is built from 15 residues. The germline V gene has CDR1 SGHTA and CDR2 FQGTGA. V lost 6 bases and J 1 base, leaving 13 bases between the germline ends. CDR3 residues: CASRSTADSGNTIYF. CDR3 DNA: TGTGCCAGCAGATCGACAGCTGATTCTGGAAACACCATATATTTT.

The chain joins TRBV6-5 to TRBJ2-7; the D gene is possibly TRBD2 (7 bases). Looked up from germline, CDR1 is MNHEY and CDR2 is SVGAGI. Between the trimmed V and J ends, which lost 1 base and 2 bases, there was a span of 12 bases. The CDR3 is made up of 15 amino acids. CDR3 residues: CASSYYRGATYEQYF. As DNA, the CDR3 is TGTGCCAGCAGTTACTACCGGGGGGCAACCTACGAGCAGTACTTC.